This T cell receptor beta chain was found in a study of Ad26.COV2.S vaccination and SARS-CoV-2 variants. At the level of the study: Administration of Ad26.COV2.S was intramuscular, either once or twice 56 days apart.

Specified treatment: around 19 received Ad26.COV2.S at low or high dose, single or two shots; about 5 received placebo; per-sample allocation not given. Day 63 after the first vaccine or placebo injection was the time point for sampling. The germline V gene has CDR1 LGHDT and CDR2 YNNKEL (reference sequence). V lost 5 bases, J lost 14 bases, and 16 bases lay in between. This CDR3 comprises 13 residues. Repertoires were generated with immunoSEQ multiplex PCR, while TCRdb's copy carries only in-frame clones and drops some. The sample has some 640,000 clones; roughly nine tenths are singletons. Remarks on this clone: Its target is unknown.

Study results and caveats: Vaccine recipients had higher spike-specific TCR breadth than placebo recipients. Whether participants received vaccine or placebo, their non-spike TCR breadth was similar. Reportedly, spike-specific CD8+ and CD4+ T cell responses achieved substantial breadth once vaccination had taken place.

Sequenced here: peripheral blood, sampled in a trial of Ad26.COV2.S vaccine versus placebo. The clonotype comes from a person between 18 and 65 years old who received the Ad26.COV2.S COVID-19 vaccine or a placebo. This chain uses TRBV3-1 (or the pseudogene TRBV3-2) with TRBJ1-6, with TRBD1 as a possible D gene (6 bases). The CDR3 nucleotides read TGTGCCAGCAGCGAGAGGGGGATATCGGCCCTCCACTTT. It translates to CASSERGISALHF.